What follows are 31 T cell receptor beta chains derived from one specimen sequenced in a study of cytotoxic CD8 clonotypes in ibrutinib-treated CLL. The method was immunoSEQ multiplex PCR; TCRdb's version includes in-frame clones alone and lacks a portion of them. The sample holds approximately 120,000 clones, about 58% seen once. This specimen was PBMCs, taken after 24 months of ibrutinib treatment. All receptors come from a human donor with chronic lymphocytic leukemia.

This chain connects TRBV20-1 to TRBJ2-1; TRBD1 matches 9 bases. The V gene end was trimmed by 3 bases and the J gene end by 12 bases; junction bases not matched to a gene: 3. CDR1 and CDR2 from the germline V gene are DFQATT and SNEGSKA (reference sequence). The CDR3 has 11 residues. CDR3 nucleotides: TGCAGTGCTAGGACAGGGGGTAGGCAGTTCTTC. This translates into CSARTGGRQFF.

The rearrangement uses TRBV30 and TRBJ2-7, with a possible D match to TRBD1 (5 bases). CDR1 and CDR2 (germline): GTSNPN, SVGIG (reference sequence). The CDR3 is made up of 14 amino acids. The V end was cut by 0 bases, the J end by 3 bases, with 12 bases between. CDR3 region: CAWSVAVRDYEQYF. CDR3 in DNA: TGTGCCTGGAGTGTCGCAGTCAGGGACTACGAGCAGTACTTC.

V gene TRBV4-2 combines with J gene TRBJ2-2, with 8 bases fitting TRBD2. J gave up 4 bases and V 1 base, and 14 bases lay outside the gene matches. Germline V lookup: CDR1 LGHNA, CDR2 YNFKEQ. The CDR3 sequence is 19 residues long. CDR3 sequence (DNA): TGTGCCAGCAGCCAAGCCACTCTTCTGCGGGAGGATGGCACCGGGGAGCTGTTTTTT. Amino acid sequence: CASSQATLLREDGTGELFF.

V gene TRBV6-1 combines with J gene TRBJ1-2, with D perhaps TRBD1 (6 bases). Germline loops: CDR1 MNHNS, CDR2 SASEGT. The germline V and J ends were trimmed by 3 bases and 4 bases, with 9 bases remaining between them. The CDR3 covers 13 residues. The CDR3 protein is CASSDRGLYGYTF. The DNA for the CDR3 is TGTGCCAGCAGTGACAGGGGCCTCTATGGCTACACCTTC.

J is TRBJ1-2 and V is TRBV10-1, with TRBD1 matching over 8 bases. V shed 8 bases, J shed 8 bases, and the junction held 10 bases outside the gene matches. This CDR3 has 13 amino acids. CDR1 is WNHNN, CDR2 SYGVQD, per germline (reference sequence). The CDR3 loop reads CASGRTGNIGYTF. CDR3 bases: TGCGCCAGCGGAAGGACAGGGAATATAGGCTACACCTTC.

The chain combines TRBV6-6 with TRBJ2-2; TRBD1 matches at 9 bases. Germline CDR1 reads MNHNY; CDR2 reads SVGAGI (reference sequence). V shed 2 bases, J shed 1 base, and the junction held 2 bases outside the gene matches. The CDR3 has 16 amino acids. The CDR3 is CASSYTDRGNTGELFF. CDR3 nucleotide sequence: TGTGCCAGCAGTTACACGGACAGGGGGAACACCGGGGAGCTGTTTTTT.

This sequence joins TRBV7-2 and TRBJ2-5, with D unclear. Per germline, CDR1 SGHTA and CDR2 FQGNSA. V was shortened by 9 bases and J by 5 bases, with 10 bases between the two germline ends. CDR3 length: 11 residues. The CDR3 DNA follows: TGTGCCAGTACCACCTCGGAGACCCAGTACTTC. As protein: CASTTSETQYF. The full variable domain, rest sourced from reference TRBV7-2 and TRBJ2-5, is GAGVSQSPSNKVTEKGKDVELRCDPISGHTALYWYRQSLGQGLEFLIYFQGNSAPDKSGLPSDRFSAERTGGSVSTLTIQRTQQEDSAVYLCASTTSETQYFGPGTRLLVL.

This clone was seen a handful of times. The gene calls are TRBV10-3 and TRBJ1-6, with 7 bases that match TRBD1. This CDR3 is built from 14 residues. The germline CDR1 and CDR2 sequences are ENHRY and SYGVKD. V dropped 10 bases and J dropped 9; count of bases not matched to a gene: 12. For the CDR3, the DNA is TGTGCCACGAGCGTGGACAGGCTTGGTTCACCCCTCCACTTT. It yields the protein CATSVDRLGSPLHF.

This clone was observed a handful of times. This chain's CDR3 is CASSSGQGDYNEQFF. CDR3 sequence (DNA): TGTGCCAGCAGCTCGGGACAGGGGGACTACAATGAGCAGTTCTTC. The chain has TRBV7-6 and TRBJ2-1, with 11 bases aligning to TRBD1. CDR3 size: 15 residues. The V and J ends lost 4 bases and 3 bases, in that order; junction bases with no gene match: 2. Germline CDR1 reads SGHVS; CDR2 reads FNYEAQ.

The chain couples TRBV19 to TRBJ2-4, with D perhaps assigned TRBD1 or TRBD2 (5 bases each). Germline values: CDR1 LNHDA, CDR2 SQIVND (reference sequence). This CDR3 comprises 14 residues. V lost 2 bases to trimming and J lost 5 bases, with 10 bases between them. The CDR3 loop reads CASSITGLENIQYF. CDR3 bases: TGTGCCAGTAGTATAACAGGACTGGAAAACATTCAGTACTTC. Drawing the rest from reference TRBV19 and TRBJ2-4, the complete variable domain is DGGITQSPKYLFRKEGQNVTLSCEQNLNHDAMYWYRQDPGQGLRLIYYSQIVNDFQKGDIAEGYSVSREKKESFPLTVTSAQKNPTAFYLCASSITGLENIQYFGAGTRLSVL.

This rearrangement joins TRBV12-5 to TRBJ2-4, with D possibly called TRBD1 or TRBD2 (5 bases each). Germline V lookup: CDR1 LGHNT, CDR2 FRNRAP. The CDR3 has 16 amino acids. With 2 bases removed from V and 0 bases from J, the gap between germline ends came to 11 bases. The DNA of the CDR3 is TGTGCTAGTGGTTTGCCCGGGACCCGAGCCAAAAACATTCAGTACTTC. Encoded protein: CASGLPGTRAKNIQYF.

This chain uses TRBV30 with TRBJ2-7; a weak D match, TRBD1 (7 bases). The CDR3 extends over 13 amino acids. CDR1 is GTSNPN and CDR2 is SVGIG in the germline V gene (reference sequence). The V and J ends lost 4 bases and 3 bases respectively, with 13 bases between them. The CDR3 sequence: CAWMRQGLYEQYF. As DNA, the CDR3 is TGTGCCTGGATGAGACAGGGACTCTACGAGCAGTACTTC.

As DNA, the CDR3 is TGTGCCAGCAGCCCTTGGGGCAGCTCGTCTTCACCCCTCCACTTT. This encodes CASSPWGSSSSPLHF. This sequence joins TRBV9 and TRBJ1-6, with D perhaps matching TRBD1 (5 bases). Germline V gene lookup returns CDR1 SGDLS and CDR2 YYNGEE. The length of the CDR3 is 15 residues. Trimming removed 4 bases at V and 9 bases at J, with 17 bases between.

This sequence joins TRBV27 and TRBJ2-5; 9 nucleotides align to TRBD1. Germline lookup yields CDR1 MNHEY and CDR2 SMNVEV (reference sequence). V was clipped by 5 bases and J by 4 bases; unmatched bases: 11. This CDR3 contains 16 residues. CDR3 DNA sequence: TGTGCCAGCAGTCCCCGCTCAGGACAGGGGATAGAGACCCAGTACTTC. Its translation: CASSPRSGQGIETQYF.

This clone has more than one count but fewer than ten. The genes are TRBV6-5 and TRBJ1-2; TRBD1 is a possible D gene (6 bases). This CDR3 has 12 amino acids. Germline lookup yields CDR1 MNHEY and CDR2 SVGAGI. V was cut by 5 bases and J by 8 bases, with 12 bases left in between. CDR3 sequence: CASSRQADGYTF. The CDR3 DNA follows: TGTGCCAGCAGTAGACAGGCGGACGGCTACACCTTC.

This clone was counted only a few times. V is TRBV30 and J is TRBJ1-5, with 9 positions matching TRBD1. Germline V gives CDR1 GTSNPN, CDR2 SVGIG (reference sequence). The V gene end was trimmed by 3 bases and the J gene end by 4 bases; junction bases not matched to a gene: 7. There are 15 residues in the CDR3. CDR3 protein: CAWSPGQGINQPQHF. The DNA of the CDR3 is TGTGCCTGGAGCCCCGGACAGGGGATTAATCAGCCCCAGCATTTT.

The J gene is TRBJ1-2, the V gene TRBV30, with 10 bases aligning to TRBD1. J lost 7 bases, V lost 4 bases, and 6 bases had no gene match. Germline CDR1 GTSNPN, CDR2 SVGIG (reference sequence). The CDR3 is made up of 13 amino acids. The CDR3 DNA follows: TGTGCCTGGAAGTGGACAGGGGGTAGTGGCTACACCTTC. It encodes CAWKWTGGSGYTF.

This rearrangement joins TRBV2 to TRBJ2-5; D is possibly TRBD2 (5 bases). This CDR3 has 14 residues. V was shortened by 8 bases and J by 1 base, with 14 bases between the two germline ends. Germline CDR1 reads SNHLY; CDR2 reads FYNNEI. DNA for the CDR3: TGTGCCAGCTCGAACAGACTACCCCAAGAGACCCAGTACTTC. It translates to CASSNRLPQETQYF.

This rearrangement joins TRBV7-9 to TRBJ2-7; 10 bases are a match to TRBD2. The CDR3 has 14 amino acids. V lost 5 bases and J lost 7; bases outside the gene matches: 8. CDR1 is SEHNR, CDR2 FQNEAQ, per germline (reference sequence). The DNA for the CDR3 is TGTGCCAGCAGCCCTCCAGCGGGGGGGTGGGAGCAGTACTTC. Translating it yields CASSPPAGGWEQYF.

The chain recombines TRBV5-6 with TRBJ1-6; D unresolved. The CDR3 consists of 15 residues. In germline, CDR1 is SGHDT, CDR2 YYEEEE. V dropped 0 bases and J dropped 5 bases, with 9 bases sitting between them. As DNA, the CDR3 is TGTGCCAGCAGCTTGGAGTTAAGGGATAATTCACCCCTCCACTTT. Its translation: CASSLELRDNSPLHF.

The genes are TRBV7-2 and TRBJ2-5; tentatively, D is TRBD2 (5 bases). V was pared by 3 bases and J by 1 base, with 9 bases between. This CDR3 region has 14 residues. Germline CDR1 and CDR2: SGHTA and FQGNSA. The CDR3 DNA is TGTGCCAGCAGCTTTACTAGAGGCCAAGAGACCCAGTACTTC. This translates into CASSFTRGQETQYF.

The V call is TRBV5-6, the J call TRBJ2-7; D perhaps matches TRBD1 (6 bases). Germline loops: CDR1 SGHDT, CDR2 YYEEEE. Deletions cut 0 bases from V and 5 bases from J, with 18 bases between. The CDR3 is 16 amino acids. CDR3 nucleotide sequence: TGTGCCAGCAGCTTGGTAGGGCCAGGGGCTGGAGACGAGCAGTACTTC. As protein: CASSLVGPGAGDEQYF.

This clone was detected only a few times. The chain employs TRBV5-1 and TRBJ2-6, with D possibly matching TRBD2 (5 bases). This CDR3 spans 14 amino acids. Between the trimmed V and J ends, which lost 4 bases and 0 bases, there was a span of 5 bases. Looked up from germline, CDR1 is SGHRS and CDR2 is YFSETQ. CDR3 protein: CASSGSSGANVLTF. CDR3 nucleotide sequence: TGCGCCAGCAGCGGGAGCTCTGGGGCCAACGTCCTGACTTTC.

This clone came up a few times. The chain is built from TRBV15 and TRBJ2-1; D is undetermined. The CDR3 runs to 12 residues. Per the germline V gene, CDR1 is LNHNV and CDR2 is YYDKDF (reference sequence). V was cut by 3 bases and J by 5 bases, with 5 bases left in between. CDR3 amino acids: CATSRKHNEQFF. CDR3 bases: TGTGCCACCAGCAGGAAACACAATGAGCAGTTCTTC.

This clone has more than one count but fewer than ten. The gene calls are TRBV4-1 and TRBJ1-3; D might be TRBD1 (5 bases). V was pared by 3 bases and J by 6 bases, with 18 bases between. The CDR3 loop spans 16 amino acids. The germline V gene encodes CDR1 MGHRA and CDR2 YSYEKL. The CDR3 region is CASSQSLGRAENTIYF. CDR3 sequence (DNA): TGCGCCAGCAGCCAGTCCCTAGGCAGGGCGGAAAACACCATATATTTT.

The V call is TRBV27, the J call TRBJ2-1; D is perhaps TRBD1 (5 bases). Germline CDR1 reads MNHEY; CDR2 reads SMNVEV (reference sequence). The length of the CDR3 is 16 residues. V dropped 6 bases and J dropped 0 bases, with 15 bases sitting between them. CDR3 sequence: CASRKQLTDSYNEQFF. Here the CDR3 DNA reads TGTGCCAGCAGAAAACAGCTGACAGACTCCTACAATGAGCAGTTCTTC.

This clone was counted many times. J is TRBJ2-5 and V is TRBV5-1, with D hard to call. Germline V gene lookup returns CDR1 SGHRS and CDR2 YFSETQ. The V end was cut by 1 base, the J end by 1 base, with 2 bases between. The CDR3 is 12 residues long. CDR3 coding DNA: TGCGCCAGCAGCTTGTCCCAAGAGACCCAGTACTTC. This sequence encodes CASSLSQETQYF.

This clone was detected a few times. The chain combines TRBV7-2 with TRBJ1-3; D is unclear. Trimming left V 7 bases short and J 0 bases short, with 4 bases between. Germline CDR1 is SGHTA and CDR2 is FQGNSA. This CDR3 has 12 residues. CDR3 DNA: TGTGCCAGCACGACCTCTGGAAACACCATATATTTT. Translating it yields CASTTSGNTIYF. The variable domain in full, completed from reference TRBV7-2 and TRBJ1-3, reads GAGVSQSPSNKVTEKGKDVELRCDPISGHTALYWYRQSLGQGLEFLIYFQGNSAPDKSGLPSDRFSAERTGGSVSTLTIQRTQQEDSAVYLCASTTSGNTIYFGEGSWLTVV.

The chain joins TRBV19 to TRBJ1-5; D is unclear. Between the trimmed V and J ends, which lost 4 bases and 11 bases, there was a span of 21 bases. This CDR3 is 15 amino acids long. Germline V gives CDR1 LNHDA, CDR2 SQIVND (reference sequence). The CDR3 DNA reads as TGTGCCAGTAGTACCGTTTCCGGGCCCCCCGCCACCCAGCATTTT. Amino acid sequence: CASSTVSGPPATQHF.

V is TRBV18 and J is TRBJ2-1, with unresolved D. In germline, CDR1 is KGHSH, CDR2 LQKENI. V lost 5 bases, J lost 8 bases, and 10 bases lay in between. The CDR3 contains 12 residues. The DNA of the CDR3 is TGTGCCAGCTCATCAACAAAGGATGAGCAGTTCTTC. It codes for CASSSTKDEQFF.

This clone has only a few counts. The rearrangement joins TRBV28 to TRBJ1-1; unclear D gene. From germline, CDR1 is MDHEN and CDR2 SYDVKM. The CDR3 is 14 residues long. Trimming left V 6 bases short and J 0 bases short, with 11 bases between. Here the CDR3 reads CASRDTTMNTEAFF. The CDR3 DNA reads TGTGCCAGCAGGGATACTACTATGAACACTGAAGCTTTCTTT.